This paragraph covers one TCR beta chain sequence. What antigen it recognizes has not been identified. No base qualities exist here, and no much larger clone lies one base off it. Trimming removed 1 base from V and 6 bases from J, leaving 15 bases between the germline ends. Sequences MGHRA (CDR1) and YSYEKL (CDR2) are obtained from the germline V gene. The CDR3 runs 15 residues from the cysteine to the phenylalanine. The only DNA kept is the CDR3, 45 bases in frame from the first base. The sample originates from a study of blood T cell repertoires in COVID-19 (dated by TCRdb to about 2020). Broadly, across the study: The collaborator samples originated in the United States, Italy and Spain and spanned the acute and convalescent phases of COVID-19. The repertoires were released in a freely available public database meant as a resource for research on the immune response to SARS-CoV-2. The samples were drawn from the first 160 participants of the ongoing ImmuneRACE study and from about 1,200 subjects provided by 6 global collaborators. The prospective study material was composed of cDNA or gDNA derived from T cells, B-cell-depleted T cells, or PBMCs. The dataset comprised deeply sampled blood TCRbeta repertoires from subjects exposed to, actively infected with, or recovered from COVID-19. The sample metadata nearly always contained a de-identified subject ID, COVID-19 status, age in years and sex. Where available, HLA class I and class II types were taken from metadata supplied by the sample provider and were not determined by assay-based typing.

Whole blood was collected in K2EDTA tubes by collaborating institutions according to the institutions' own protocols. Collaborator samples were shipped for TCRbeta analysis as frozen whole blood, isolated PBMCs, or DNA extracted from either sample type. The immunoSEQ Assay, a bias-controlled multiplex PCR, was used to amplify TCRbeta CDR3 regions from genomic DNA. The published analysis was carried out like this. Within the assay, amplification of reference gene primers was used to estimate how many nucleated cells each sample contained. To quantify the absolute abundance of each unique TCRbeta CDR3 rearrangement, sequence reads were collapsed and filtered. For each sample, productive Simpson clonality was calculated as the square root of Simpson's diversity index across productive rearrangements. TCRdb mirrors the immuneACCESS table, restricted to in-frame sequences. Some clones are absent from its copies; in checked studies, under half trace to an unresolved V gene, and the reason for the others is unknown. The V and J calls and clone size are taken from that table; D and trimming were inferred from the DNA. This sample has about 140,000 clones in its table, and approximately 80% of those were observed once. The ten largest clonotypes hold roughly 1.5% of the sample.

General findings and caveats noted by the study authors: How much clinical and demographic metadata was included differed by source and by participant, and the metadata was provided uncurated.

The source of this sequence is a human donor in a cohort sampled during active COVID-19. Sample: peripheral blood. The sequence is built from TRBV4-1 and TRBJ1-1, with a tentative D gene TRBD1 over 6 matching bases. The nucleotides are TGCGCCAGCAGCCAAGGTAACAGGGCGAATGCTGAAGCTTTCTTT. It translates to CASSQGNRANAEAFF.